This passage covers 27 T cell receptor beta chains from one sample sequenced in a study of T cell repertoires in cytomegalovirus infection. MiXCR was run by TCRdb on the reads, yielding one entry per CDR3 protein. Here the sample spans around 200,000 distinct CDR3 sequences, about 39% being singletons. No antigen has been assigned to these receptors. Here the sequenced sample was CD8+ T cells from cultured PBMCs, taken from culture after CMV antigen stimulation. All receptors come from a human donor in good health (CMV status not recorded). Some clones in this sample may be carry-over from other donors' samples.

The V call is TRBV5-1, the J call TRBJ2-3, with 12 bases aligning to TRBD2. The CDR3 extends over 15 amino acids. V shed 4 bases, J shed 5 bases, and the junction held 5 bases outside the gene matches. CDR1 is SGHRS and CDR2 is YFSETQ in the germline V gene. CDR3 nucleotide sequence: TGCGCCAGCAGCACGGGACTAGCGGGTAGAGATACGCAGTATTTT. Protein: CASSTGLAGRDTQYF.

In DNA form, the CDR3 reads TGTGCCAGCACGGCTAGCGGTCGCCTATCGTTCTACAATGAGCAGTTCTTC. It translates to CASTASGRLSFYNEQFF. This chain uses TRBV2 with TRBJ2-1; TRBD2 matches 7 bases. The CDR3 covers 17 residues. V gave up 7 bases and J gave up 3 bases; unmatched junction bases: 15. From germline, CDR1 is SNHLY and CDR2 FYNNEI.

The chain has TRBV19 and TRBJ2-2, with D maybe TRBD1 (5 bases). Trimming pared 5 bases from V and 4 bases from J, leaving 11 bases between. CDR1 and CDR2 (germline): LNHDA, SQIVND (reference sequence). The CDR3 sequence is 14 residues long. Written as DNA, the CDR3 is TGTGCCAGTAGTCGACGGACACCCACCGGGGAGCTGTTTTTT. Residues: CASSRRTPTGELFF.

The chain combines TRBV5-1 with TRBJ2-7, with D tentatively TRBD1 (5 bases). Trimming removed 0 bases at V and 6 bases at J, with 16 bases between. Germline loops: CDR1 SGHRS, CDR2 YFSETQ. This CDR3 is 15 amino acids long. DNA of the CDR3: TGCGCCAGCAGCTTGGATAAGGGGCCCGTGGGCGAGCAGTACTTC. Amino acid sequence: CASSLDKGPVGEQYF.

The chain links TRBV6-2 or TRBV6-3 to TRBJ2-7; D remains ambiguous. Per the germline V gene, CDR1 is MNHEY and CDR2 is SVGEGT. The germline V and J ends were trimmed by 2 bases and 2 bases, with 7 bases remaining between them. The CDR3 length is 13 residues. The CDR3 is CASSYQAAYEQYF. CDR3 bases: TGTGCCAGCAGTTACCAGGCCGCCTACGAGCAGTACTTC.

There are a few counts of this clonotype. The rearrangement joins TRBV4-1 to TRBJ2-1; D not resolved. Trimming removed 1 base from V and 0 bases from J, with 7 bases in between. In germline, CDR1 is MGHRA, CDR2 YSYEKL. The CDR3 consists of 15 residues. CDR3 loop: CASSQAVISYNEQFF. DNA of the CDR3: TGCGCCAGCAGCCAAGCCGTGATCTCCTACAATGAGCAGTTCTTC.

This clonotype was recorded a few times. This CDR3 is CASRASGWNEQFF. The CDR3 DNA is TGTGCCAGCAGGGCTTCAGGGTGGAATGAGCAGTTCTTC. This chain connects TRBV2 to TRBJ2-1, with D maybe TRBD1 (5 bases). Between the trimmed V and J ends, which lost 6 bases and 7 bases, there was a span of 13 bases. The CDR3 is 13 residues long. CDR1 SNHLY and CDR2 FYNNEI come from the germline V gene.

J is TRBJ1-2 and V is TRBV6-2 or TRBV6-3; perhaps TRBD1 as D (6 bases). The V end lost 5 bases, the J end lost 3 bases, and 13 bases lay between the germline ends. Germline lookup yields CDR1 MNHEY and CDR2 SVGEGT. The CDR3 has 14 residues. The DNA for the CDR3 is TGTGCCAGCAGTCCGACAGGAATTTACTATGGCTACACCTTC. Translated, it gives CASSPTGIYYGYTF.

The chain couples TRBV7-2 to TRBJ1-5; no firm D call. The germline V and J ends were trimmed by 2 bases and 0 bases, with 11 bases remaining between them. The CDR3 has 16 amino acids. Germline CDR1 is SGHTA and CDR2 is FQGNSA. In DNA form, the CDR3 reads TGTGCCAGCAGCTTAAATGGAGTCTATAGCAATCAGCCCCAGCATTTT. Translation: CASSLNGVYSNQPQHF.

The chain is built from TRBV5-6 and TRBJ2-2, with 7 bases fitting TRBD2. V dropped 6 bases and J dropped 6; count of bases not matched to a gene: 8. This CDR3 spans 14 amino acids. Germline CDR1 SGHDT, CDR2 YYEEEE. CDR3 region: CASTPGGVAGELFF. As DNA, the CDR3 is TGTGCCAGCACCCCGGGAGGAGTGGCCGGGGAGCTGTTTTTT. The full variable domain, in which reference TRBV5-6 and TRBJ2-2 provide the parts outside the CDR3, is DAGVTQSPTHLIKTRGQQVTLRCSPKSGHDTVSWYQQALGQGPQFIFQYYEEEERQRGNFPDRFSGHQFPNYSSELNVNALLLGDSALYLCASTPGGVAGELFFGEGSRLTVL.

This clonotype has more than one count but fewer than ten. V usage is TRBV6-1 and J usage is TRBJ1-6, with D unresolved. There are 17 residues in the CDR3. Trimming removed 8 bases at V and 11 bases at J, with 28 bases between. Germline values: CDR1 MNHNS, CDR2 SASEGT. The CDR3 reads CASAAEGRADLDPPLHF. As DNA, the CDR3 is TGTGCCAGCGCCGCGGAGGGAAGGGCCGATTTGGATCCACCCCTCCACTTT.

The chain joins TRBV7-6 to TRBJ2-2, with TRBD1 matching 12 bases. The CDR3 extends over 16 amino acids. V was clipped by 5 bases and J by 7 bases; unmatched bases: 8. Germline CDR1 is SGHVS and CDR2 is FNYEAQ. CDR3 sequence (DNA): TGTGCCAGCAGCGAATCCGGGACAGGGGGCTACGGGGAGCTGTTTTTT. Protein: CASSESGTGGYGELFF.

There are many counts of this clonotype. Written as DNA, the CDR3 is TGTGCCAGCAGTTTTAGGGTCCTCAGATACATGAACACTGAAGCTTTCTTT. Amino acids: CASSFRVLRYMNTEAFF. The rearrangement links TRBV12-3 or TRBV12-4 to TRBJ1-1; D ambiguous. The CDR3 covers 17 residues. The ends were cut back, 3 bases at V and 0 bases at J, with 17 bases in the middle.

In this sample, this clonotype turned up a few times. The J gene is TRBJ2-7, the V gene TRBV7-6; D may be TRBD2 (7 bases). This CDR3 has 15 residues. Per germline, CDR1 SGHVS and CDR2 FNYEAQ. V lost 1 base and J lost 4, with 14 bases in between. Written as DNA, the CDR3 is TGTGCCAGCAGCTTAGAGGGGGGGGCCCCTTACGAGCAGTACTTC. Translated, it gives CASSLEGGAPYEQYF.

J is TRBJ1-2 and V is TRBV18, with D maybe TRBD1 (6 bases). CDR1 is KGHSH, CDR2 LQKENI, per germline. V lost 2 bases to trimming and J lost 3 bases, with 16 bases between them. This CDR3 has 16 amino acids. The CDR3 loop is CASSPRLSRQDYGYTF. CDR3 nucleotides: TGTGCCAGCTCACCAAGATTAAGTCGACAGGACTATGGCTACACCTTC.

This clonotype was picked up a small number of times. The chain employs TRBV27 and TRBJ2-7; D is ambiguous. Germline V gene lookup returns CDR1 MNHEY and CDR2 SMNVEV (reference sequence). The V end lost 5 bases, the J end lost 1 base, and 18 bases lay between the germline ends. The CDR3 is 16 residues long. DNA for the CDR3: TGTGCCAGCAGTCCCTGGGGTGGGTTCGCTTCCTACGAGCAGTACTTC. Protein product: CASSPWGGFASYEQYF.

DNA of the CDR3: TGTGCCAGCAGTTCGAACAGGGTCACAGATACGCAGTATTTT. Its translation is CASSSNRVTDTQYF. This rearrangement joins TRBV27 to TRBJ2-3; D is possibly TRBD1 (6 bases). CDR3 length equals 14 residues. V was trimmed by 4 bases and J by 2 bases, leaving 10 bases between them. The germline V gene encodes CDR1 MNHEY and CDR2 SMNVEV (reference sequence).

This rearrangement joins TRBV20-1 to TRBJ2-3; 10 bases fit TRBD2. V was pared by 4 bases and J by 4 bases, with 2 bases of the junction left unmatched. CDR3 length: 13 amino acids. Germline V gene sequence: CDR1 DFQATT, CDR2 SNEGSKA (reference sequence). CDR3 sequence: CSAKREGPDTQYF. CDR3 bases: TGCAGTGCTAAGCGGGAGGGCCCAGATACGCAGTATTTT.

The rearrangement uses TRBV7-9 and TRBJ2-2, with 8 bases aligning to TRBD1. There are 15 residues in the CDR3. Germline trimming cut 5 bases from V and 3 bases from J; bases unmatched to any gene: 5. The germline CDR1 and CDR2 sequences are SEHNR and FQNEAQ (reference sequence). CDR3 DNA: TGTGCCAGCAGCAGCCTGGACAGGGACACCGGGGAGCTGTTTTTT. Residues: CASSSLDRDTGELFF.

In this sample, this clonotype turned up a few times. The chain has TRBV7-9 and TRBJ2-7, with TRBD1 matching 7 bases. This CDR3 contains 14 residues. Trimming took 4 bases from V and 6 from J; bases not matched to a gene: 9. CDR1 and CDR2 from the germline V gene are SEHNR and FQNEAQ (reference sequence). This CDR3 is CASSSRGSGIEQYF. The CDR3 nucleotides are TGTGCCAGCAGCTCCAGGGGGTCGGGGATCGAGCAGTACTTC.

This sequence joins TRBV6-1 and TRBJ2-2, with D tentatively TRBD1 (6 bases). Per the germline V gene, CDR1 is MNHNS and CDR2 is SASEGT. Trimming removed 4 bases at V and 7 bases at J, with 19 bases between. This CDR3 comprises 16 residues. CDR3 nucleotides: TGTGCCAGCAGTGCCTTCTTACAGGGCCGGGACGGGGAGCTGTTTTTT. This translates into CASSAFLQGRDGELFF.

This clonotype was observed a handful of times. The J gene is TRBJ2-1, the V gene TRBV27; a possible D gene is TRBD1 (6 bases). This CDR3 has 17 amino acids. Germline V gene data show CDR1 as MNHEY and CDR2 as SMNVEV (reference sequence). The V end was cut by 3 bases, the J end by 0 bases, with 15 bases between. The DNA of the CDR3 is TGTGCCAGCAGTTTGTTACGGACAGCCCTCTCCTACAATGAGCAGTTCTTC. It yields the protein CASSLLRTALSYNEQFF.

As concerns this clonotype: A junction end diverges from the germline sequence, so it may reflect a read error. This chain connects TRBV7-6 to TRBJ1-5; D remains ambiguous. Germline V gene lookup returns CDR1 SGHVS and CDR2 FNYEAQ. This CDR3 is built from 14 residues. The CDR3 region has the DNA TGTACCAGCAGAGGCGAAGCGGGCAATCAGCCCCAGCATTTT. Translating it yields CTSRGEAGNQPQHF.

The chain recombines TRBV6-1 with TRBJ2-7; 9 nucleotides match TRBD1. The junction had 3 bases not matched to a gene; V was cut back by 1 base and J by 5 bases. Germline V gene sequence: CDR1 MNHNS, CDR2 SASEGT. This CDR3 region has 14 residues. CDR3: CASSEVQGAHEQYF. CDR3 coding DNA: TGTGCCAGCAGTGAAGTACAGGGGGCCCACGAGCAGTACTTC.

This sequence joins TRBV20-1 and TRBJ2-6; D is perhaps TRBD1 (6 bases). This CDR3 is 16 amino acids long. The V end lost 6 bases, the J end lost 0 bases, and 15 bases lay between the germline ends. Germline V CDR1 and CDR2: DFQATT, SNEGSKA (reference sequence). CDR3 sequence (DNA): TGCAGTGCCACGGGACATTTGGTCTCTGGGGCCAACGTCCTGACTTTC. Translated, it gives CSATGHLVSGANVLTF.

CDR3 DNA: TGTGCCAGCAGTTCAGGGTATATCACCGGGGAGCTGTTTTTT. Translation: CASSSGYITGELFF. The rearrangement joins TRBV7-9 to TRBJ2-2; TRBD1 is a possible D gene (5 bases). V lost 6 bases and J 4 bases, leaving 12 bases between the germline ends. Germline V gives CDR1 SEHNR, CDR2 FQNEAQ (reference sequence). This CDR3 spans 14 amino acids. Filled out from reference TRBV7-9 and TRBJ2-2, the complete variable domain reads DTGVSQNPRHKITKRGQNVTFRCDPISEHNRLYWYRQTLGQGPEFLTYFQNEAQLEKSRLLSDRFSAERPKGSFSTLEIQRTEQGDSAMYLCASSSGYITGELFFGEGSRLTVL.

The chain has TRBV5-6 and TRBJ2-1; D is unresolved. The CDR3 sequence is 14 residues long. CDR1 and CDR2 (germline): SGHDT, YYEEEE. Trimming shortened V by 1 base and J by 6 bases, and 11 bases separated the two germline ends. CDR3 in DNA: TGTGCCAGCAGCTTGACTATGGAATCCAATGAGCAGTTCTTC. As protein: CASSLTMESNEQFF.